This is a list of T cell receptor beta chains from one sample in a study of immune evolution from preneoplasia to lung adenocarcinoma. Repertoires were generated with immunoSEQ multiplex PCR, while TCRdb's copy carries only in-frame clones and drops some. The sample lists about 7,000 clones, roughly 80% occurring once. The specimen was FFPE adjacent normal lung tissue. The source is a person aged 60 to 85 with lung adenocarcinoma. CDR3s include the opening cysteine and the closing phenylalanine or tryptophan.

V	J	CDR3
TRBV7-7	TRBJ2-5	CASSPDQETQYF
TRBV6-6	TRBJ1-1	CATQAERQGNTEAFF
TRBV19	TRBJ1-2	CASSISWGDYGYTF
TRBV7-8	TRBJ1-3	CASSLRGVSGNTIYF
TRBV6-1	TRBJ2-3	CASSEVNFLRPSTDTQYF
TRBV9	TRBJ1-4	CASSEDTEEEKLFF
TRBV30	TRBJ1-3	CAWSSAGNTIYF
TRBV6-1	TRBJ1-1	CASSSGPATEAFF
TRBV4-1	TRBJ2-7	CASSQGQGSYEQYF
TRBV4-1	TRBJ2-6	CASSQEIRSSGANVLTF
TRBV15	TRBJ1-5	CATSRGGAVGTGKNQPQHF
TRBV2	TRBJ2-1	CATRDRDRNEQFF